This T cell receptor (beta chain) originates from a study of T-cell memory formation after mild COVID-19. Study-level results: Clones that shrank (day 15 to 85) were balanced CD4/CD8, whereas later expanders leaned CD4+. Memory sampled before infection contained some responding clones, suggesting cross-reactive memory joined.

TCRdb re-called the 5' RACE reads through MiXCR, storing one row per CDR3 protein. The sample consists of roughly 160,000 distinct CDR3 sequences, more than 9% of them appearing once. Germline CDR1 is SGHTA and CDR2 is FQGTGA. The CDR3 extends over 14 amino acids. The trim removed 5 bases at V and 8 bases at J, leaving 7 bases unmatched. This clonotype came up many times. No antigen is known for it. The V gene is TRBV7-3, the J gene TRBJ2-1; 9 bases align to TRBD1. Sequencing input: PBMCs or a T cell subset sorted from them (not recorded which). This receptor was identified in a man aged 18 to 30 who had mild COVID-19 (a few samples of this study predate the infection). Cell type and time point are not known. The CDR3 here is CASSAGQGSDEQFF. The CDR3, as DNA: TGTGCCAGCAGCGCCGGACAGGGGTCCGATGAGCAGTTCTTC.